Shown below are 23 T cell receptor beta chains from a single sample sequenced in a study of blood T cell repertoires in COVID-19. Clones were read by immunoSEQ multiplex PCR, and TCRdb kept only the in-frame ones, dropping some. The data hold about 180,000 clones, with roughly 88% observed a single time. Sequences were obtained from peripheral blood. All receptors derive from a woman between 35 and 50 years old with COVID-19, enrolled during active disease.

The chain recombines TRBV21-1 with TRBJ2-3; the D call in the table, TRBD1, was not verified against the DNA. TRBV21-1 is marked as a pseudogene. This CDR3 region has 16 residues. The CDR3 protein is CASSKVGDRRLPGQYF. The CDR3 bases are TGTGCCAGCAGCAAAGTAGGGGACAGGCGCCTTCCAGGCCAGTATTTT.

Only a few counts were recorded for this clone. The chain combines TRBV5-1 with TRBJ1-2, with D tentatively TRBD1 (5 bases). V was pared by 6 bases and J by 1 base, with 19 bases between. The CDR3 runs to 16 residues. Germline V gene lookup returns CDR1 SGHRS and CDR2 YFSETQ. CDR3 in amino acids: CASTLGAGRDNYGYTF. In DNA, the CDR3 is TGCGCCAGCACCCTAGGGGCCGGACGAGATAACTATGGCTACACCTTC.

V gene TRBV19 combines with J gene TRBJ2-1; weak D call: TRBD2 (6 bases). The V end lost 3 bases, the J end lost 6 bases, and 6 bases lay between the germline ends. There are 12 residues in the CDR3. Germline V gene data show CDR1 as LNHDA and CDR2 as SQIVND (reference sequence). The CDR3 is CASSMGGNEQFF. Written as DNA, the CDR3 is TGTGCCAGTAGTATGGGAGGCAATGAGCAGTTCTTC.

V is TRBV11-3 and J is TRBJ2-1, with a possible D match to TRBD2 (6 bases). V was shortened by 6 bases and J by 7 bases, with 16 bases between the two germline ends. Germline V gene lookup returns CDR1 SGHNT and CDR2 YENEEA. This CDR3 is 14 amino acids long. As DNA, the CDR3 is TGTGCCAGCAGTCCGTCGCGGGAATGGAATGAGCAGTTCTTC. This encodes CASSPSREWNEQFF.

This clone has a single count. The rearrangement joins TRBV11-2 to TRBJ2-6; D unresolved. Germline CDR1 SGHAT, CDR2 FQNNGV. V lost 1 base to trimming and J lost 8 bases, with 6 bases between them. This CDR3 comprises 13 residues. The CDR3 loop is CASSLVGSNVLTF. The CDR3 DNA follows: TGTGCCAGCAGCTTAGTGGGCTCCAACGTCCTGACTTTC. Full variable domain (missing parts from reference TRBV11-2 and TRBJ2-6): EAGVAQSPRYKIIEKRQSVAFWCNPISGHATLYWYQQILGQGPKLLIQFQNNGVVDDSQLPKDRFSAERLKGVDSTLKIQPAKLEDSAVYLCASSLVGSNVLTFGAGSRLTVL.

The rearrangement joins TRBV6-1 to TRBJ2-7; 9 bases match TRBD2. The CDR3 totals 15 residues. V lost 2 bases and J lost 5; bases outside the gene matches: 7. Germline lookup yields CDR1 MNHNS and CDR2 SASEGT. CDR3 bases: TGTGCCAGCAGTGAAAAAACTAGCGGGTCGGACGAGCAGTACTTC. This encodes CASSEKTSGSDEQYF.

V gene TRBV29-1 combines with J gene TRBJ1-2; D remains unclear. The germline V gene encodes CDR1 SQVTM and CDR2 ANQGSEA. The CDR3 runs to 16 residues. V gave up 4 bases and J gave up 4 bases, with 22 bases separating them. This CDR3 reads CSVVVGGDFSIYGYTF. CDR3 bases: TGCAGCGTTGTAGTAGGTGGAGACTTTTCAATCTATGGCTACACCTTC.

The chain uses TRBV5-5 and TRBJ1-4; 9 bases agree with TRBD1. The CDR3 has 15 residues. V shed 5 bases and J 7 bases; nucleotides not matched to a gene: 9. Germline V gives CDR1 SGHKS, CDR2 YYEKEE (reference sequence). This CDR3 is CASSEGQGLGEKLFF. Written as DNA, the CDR3 is TGTGCCAGCAGTGAGGGACAGGGTTTAGGTGAAAAACTGTTTTTT.

This sequence joins TRBV6-5 and TRBJ1-4; D perhaps matches TRBD1 (5 bases). Trimming removed 7 bases at V and 5 bases at J, with 14 bases between. In germline, CDR1 is MNHEY, CDR2 SVGAGI. CDR3 length: 14 residues. CDR3 in amino acids: CASTPGGGNEKLFF. The DNA for the CDR3 is TGTGCCAGCACCCCGGGGGGGGGAAATGAAAAACTGTTTTTT.

The chain has TRBV11-2 and TRBJ2-7; TRBD1 might be the D (6 bases). Germline assignment: CDR1 SGHAT and CDR2 FQNNGV. Trimming left V 5 bases short and J 2 bases short, with 13 bases between. The CDR3 length is 14 residues. The DNA for the CDR3 is TGTGCCAGCAGCCCAGGGGCCCCAGCCTACGAGCAGTACTTC. Encoded protein: CASSPGAPAYEQYF.

This rearrangement joins TRBV7-9 to TRBJ2-1, with no clear D. From germline, CDR1 is SEHNR and CDR2 FQNEAQ (reference sequence). CDR3 length: 12 amino acids. Trimming took off 3 bases at V and 4 bases at J, with 4 bases between the two ends. CDR3 amino acids: CASSLAYNEQFF. In nucleotides, the CDR3 is TGTGCCAGCAGCTTGGCTTACAATGAGCAGTTCTTC.

This clone was seen a few times. The chain carries TRBV5-1 and TRBJ1-5, with unresolved D. The CDR3 has 13 residues. V was trimmed by 1 base and J by 4 bases, leaving 6 bases between them. Germline lookup yields CDR1 SGHRS and CDR2 YFSETQ. The CDR3 loop reads CASSLTSNQPQHF. For the CDR3, the DNA is TGCGCCAGCAGCTTGACCAGTAATCAGCCCCAGCATTTT.

The chain recombines TRBV4-1 with TRBJ1-2; D unresolved. CDR3 length: 13 residues. CDR1 is MGHRA and CDR2 is YSYEKL in the germline V gene. Trimming cost V 1 base and J 4 bases, with 7 bases left between them. CDR3 sequence (DNA): TGCGCCAGCAGCCAAGTCGGGATCTATGGCTACACCTTC. It translates to CASSQVGIYGYTF.

The genes are TRBV5-4 and TRBJ2-2, with TRBD1 identical over 10 bases. The CDR3 loop spans 16 amino acids. CDR1 is SGHNT and CDR2 is YYREEE in the germline V gene (reference sequence). V was clipped by 4 bases and J by 5 bases; unmatched bases: 8. The CDR3 DNA reads as TGTGCCAGCAGCCCATGGAGGACAGGGGGTACCGGGGAGCTGTTTTTT. It encodes CASSPWRTGGTGELFF.

Here the CDR3 DNA reads TGTGCCAGCAGCGGTAACGCGGGTGGAAACACCATATATTTT. Amino acid sequence: CASSGNAGGNTIYF. This chain connects TRBV9 to TRBJ1-3; D call uncertain. The CDR3 extends over 14 amino acids. The germline gives CDR1 SGDLS, CDR2 YYNGEE. Trimming stripped 3 bases from V and 3 bases from J, with 10 bases between.

The chain couples TRBV28 to TRBJ1-1; TRBD1 agrees at 7 bases. The CDR3 has 14 residues. Germline V gene data show CDR1 as MDHEN and CDR2 as SYDVKM. Trimming cost V 9 bases and J 3 bases; bases outside gene matches: 10. The CDR3 sequence is CASIDRADDTEAFF. CDR3 nucleotide sequence: TGTGCCAGTATAGACAGGGCAGACGACACTGAAGCTTTCTTT.

The chain uses TRBV5-1 and TRBJ1-1; D perhaps matches TRBD1 (5 bases). This CDR3 has 13 residues. With 4 bases removed from V and 7 bases from J, the gap between germline ends came to 14 bases. The germline gives CDR1 SGHRS, CDR2 YFSETQ. The CDR3 reads CASSRGSFGEAFF. As DNA, the CDR3 is TGCGCCAGCAGCCGGGGGTCGTTTGGTGAAGCTTTCTTT.

This chain links TRBV5-6 with TRBJ2-5; TRBD2 might be the D (6 bases). Trimming left V 4 bases short and J 4 bases short, with 17 bases between. Germline values: CDR1 SGHDT, CDR2 YYEEEE. This CDR3 is 15 amino acids long. The CDR3 bases are TGTGCCAGCAGCCTGGCGGGAAGGGCCGTAGAGACCCAGTACTTC. Translated: CASSLAGRAVETQYF.

This clone was detected a few times. The chain couples TRBV10-1 to TRBJ1-2; D not resolved. The V gene's germline CDR1 is WNHNN and CDR2 SYGVQD (reference sequence). With 3 bases removed from V and 2 bases from J, the gap between germline ends came to 4 bases. The CDR3 contains 12 residues. The CDR3 nucleotides are TGCGCCAGCAGTGACGGGAACTATGGCTACACCTTC. This sequence encodes CASSDGNYGYTF.

With regard to this clone: Other DNA sequences of this sample code for an identical CDR3. The chain uses TRBV27 and TRBJ1-5; 7 nucleotides align to TRBD1. Losses at the gene ends were 4 bases for V and 1 base for J; bases not matched to a gene: 1. The CDR3 is made up of 14 amino acids. CDR1 and CDR2 (germline): MNHEY, SMNVEV (reference sequence). The CDR3 coding sequence is TGTGCCAGCAGTTCAGGGGGGAGCAATCAGCCCCAGCATTTT. The encoded protein is CASSSGGSNQPQHF.

The chain carries TRBV2 and TRBJ1-1; D gene unclear. V was trimmed by 6 bases and J by 3 bases, leaving 14 bases between them. Germline CDR1 is SNHLY and CDR2 is FYNNEI. The CDR3 loop spans 14 amino acids. CDR3 nucleotides: TGTGCCAGCAGGAATGCAATGAGAGACACTGAAGCTTTCTTT. Its protein product is CASRNAMRDTEAFF.

This clone is medium-sized in the sample. V is TRBV11-1 and J is TRBJ2-2; D remains ambiguous. CDR1 and CDR2 (germline): SGHAT, FQDESV (reference sequence). Trimming removed 7 bases from V and 4 bases from J, with 10 bases in between. The CDR3 length is 13 residues. The CDR3 spells CASTTPGTGELFF. The DNA for the CDR3 is TGTGCCAGCACCACCCCAGGCACCGGGGAGCTGTTTTTT.

The genes are TRBV11-2 and TRBJ1-5; tentatively, D is TRBD1 (6 bases). Trimming took 6 bases from V and 2 from J, leaving 14 bases between them. The CDR3 contains 15 residues. The germline gives CDR1 SGHAT, CDR2 FQNNGV. This CDR3 reads CASSSQGRGNQPQHF. The CDR3 DNA reads TGTGCCAGCAGTTCGCAGGGGAGGGGCAATCAGCCCCAGCATTTT. The variable domain in full, with the rest retrieved from reference TRBV11-2 and TRBJ1-5, is EAGVAQSPRYKIIEKRQSVAFWCNPISGHATLYWYQQILGQGPKLLIQFQNNGVVDDSQLPKDRFSAERLKGVDSTLKIQPAKLEDSAVYLCASSSQGRGNQPQHFGDGTRLSIL.